This is a list of T cell receptor beta chains from one sample in a study of a mutant IDH1 vaccine in newly diagnosed glioma. No antigen has been assigned to these receptors. TCRdb's table, derived via immunoSEQ multiplex PCR, lists solely in-frame clones and lacks some. This sample has just over 60,000 clones, with 83% found just once. This specimen was PBMCs, taken from a glioma patient whose treatment included an IDH1 peptide vaccine. The receptors stem from a man younger than 45 with glioma. Both conserved end residues are part of each CDR3. A D gene is named only where the DNA matches it firmly. Clone size is not always given. Where it is, it says once, few, many or a class for expanded clones.

TRBV14,.,.,TRBJ2-2,TGTGCCAGCAGCCAACTACTCACCGGGGAGCTGTTTTTT,CASSQLLTGELFF
TRBV6-5,.,.,TRBJ2-7,TGTGCCACCCGACAGAGGGGCCAATACGAGCAGTACTTC,CATRQRGQYEQYF
TRBV2,.,.,TRBJ2-1,TGTGCCAGCAGTGAGGGCTCCTACAATGAGCAGTTCTTC,CASSEGSYNEQFF
TRBV25-1,.,.,TRBJ1-3,TGTGCCAGCAGTGAACCGACGAAGGCCTCTGGAAACACCATATATTTT,CASSEPTKASGNTIYF
TRBV20-1,.,.,TRBJ1-3,TGCAGTGCTAGATTCGGAAACACCATATATTTT,CSARFGNTIYF
TRBV6-1,.,.,TRBJ1-2,TGTGCCAGCAGTGATTGGGTGGAGGGCGACTATGGCTACACCTTC,CASSDWVEGDYGYTF
TRBV6-1,.,TRBD1,TRBJ2-7,TGTGCCAGCAGACCCGACAGGGCCCATATCTACGAGCAGTACTTC,CASRPDRAHIYEQYF
TRBV19,.,.,TRBJ1-4,TGTGCCAGTAGTACGAGGTGGTCTGAAAAACTGTTTTTT,CASSTRWSEKLFF
TRBV19,few,TRBD1,TRBJ1-6,TGTGCCAGGACACAGGGGTTGGATTCACCCCTCCACTTT,CARTQGLDSPLHF
TRBV29-1,.,.,TRBJ1-2,TGCAGCGTTGAGACAGAAGCGGTTGGCTACACCTTC,CSVETEAVGYTF
TRBV28,.,.,TRBJ1-2,TGTGCCATTTCTTCAGGGCTGACCTATGGCTACACCTTC,CAISSGLTYGYTF
TRBV9,.,.,TRBJ1-3,TGTGCCAGCAGCCCTACTCTCCGCTCTGGAAACACCATATATTTT,CASSPTLRSGNTIYF
TRBV2,.,.,TRBJ1-5,TGTGCCAGCAAAGGAGACGGCTACAATCAGCCCCAGCATTTT,CASKGDGYNQPQHF
TRBV11-2,.,.,TRBJ2-3,TGTGCCAGCAGCTTAGATGTCGCTAGCACAGATACGCAGTATTTT,CASSLDVASTDTQYF
TRBV11-2,.,.,TRBJ2-3,TGTGCCAGCAGCCCTAGCTGGGGGGCGATAGATACGCAGTATTTT,CASSPSWGAIDTQYF
TRBV6-5,.,TRBD1,TRBJ1-1,TGTGCCAGCAGTCTATATCGGACAGGGGGCACTGAAGCTTTCTTT,CASSLYRTGGTEAFF
TRBV7-9,.,.,TRBJ2-4,TGTGCCAGCAGCTTGGGAAGGGATGGAAACATTCAGTACTTC,CASSLGRDGNIQYF
TRBV7-9,.,.,TRBJ1-1,TGTGCCAGCACCCCGGATGACACTGAAGCTTTCTTT,CASTPDDTEAFF
TRBV27,.,.,TRBJ2-6,TGTGCCAGCAGTGAACGTTACTCTGGGGCCAACGTCCTGACTTTC,CASSERYSGANVLTF
TRBV5-1,.,.,TRBJ2-2,TGCGCCAGCAGCCCACTTGGGGGTGACACCGGGGAGCTGTTTTTT,CASSPLGGDTGELFF
TRBV5-4,few,.,TRBJ1-5,TGTGCCAGCAGCTTCGGGCCGCCTGGCAATCAGCCCCAGCATTTT,CASSFGPPGNQPQHF
TRBV6-6,.,.,TRBJ1-5,TGTGCCAGCAGTTACGCGGGAAATAGCAATCAGCCCCAGCATTTT,CASSYAGNSNQPQHF
TRBV9,.,.,TRBJ2-5,TGTGCCAGCAGCGTAGCGGGTGCGGGGGAGACCCAGTACTTC,CASSVAGAGETQYF
TRBV9,.,TRBD1,TRBJ1-3,TGTGCCAGCAGCGTAGATGGGGACAGGGGAAACACCATATATTTT,CASSVDGDRGNTIYF
TRBV7-2,.,.,TRBJ2-6,TGTGCCAGCAGCTTAAGGGTCGTGACTGGGGCCAACGTCCTGACTTTC,CASSLRVVTGANVLTF
TRBV9,.,TRBD1,TRBJ2-1,TGTGCCAGCAGCGTCCCCAGGGGGCCAAGGATGTCGGGAAGCTCCTACAATGAGCAGTTCTTC,CASSVPRGPRMSGSSYNEQFF
TRBV14,.,.,TRBJ1-3,TGTGCCAGCAGCGCCATGTCGGGAAATGGAAACACCATATATTTT,CASSAMSGNGNTIYF
TRBV5-1,.,TRBD1,TRBJ2-7,TGCGCCAGCAGCTTACTGACAGGGGGTGGGTACGAGCAGTACTTC,CASSLLTGGGYEQYF
TRBV5-1,few,.,TRBJ1-4,TGCGCCAGCAGCTTGAGTGCAACTAATGAAAAACTGTTTTTT,CASSLSATNEKLFF
TRBV7-9,few,.,TRBJ1-1,TGTGCCAGCAGCCCGGTGGGTTTGAACACTGAAGCTTTCTTT,CASSPVGLNTEAFF
TRBV28,once,.,TRBJ1-6,TGTGCCAGCAGTGGACGGCCTAGGAGCTCCTATAATTCACCCCTCCACTTT,CASSGRPRSSYNSPLHF
TRBV18,.,TRBD1,TRBJ2-2,TGTGCCAGCTCACCGCCGGACAGGGGGAACACCGGGGAGCTGTTTTTT,CASSPPDRGNTGELFF
TRBV6-6,.,.,TRBJ2-7,TGTGCCAGCAGTTACTCGTTCGGGCTCGAGCAGTACTTC,CASSYSFGLEQYF
TRBV5-1,.,.,TRBJ2-3,TGCGCCAGCAGCTTGATCCCGGGGGGCACAGATACGCAGTATTTT,CASSLIPGGTDTQYF
TRBV19,.,TRBD2,TRBJ2-3,TGTGCCAGTAGTGCCTCGGGACTAGCTGCTTCTAGCACAGATACGCAGTATTTT,CASSASGLAASSTDTQYF
TRBV7-8,.,.,TRBJ2-3,TGTGCCAGCAGCCCCACCACCGGGACTAGCACAGATACGCAGTATTTT,CASSPTTGTSTDTQYF
TRBV6-1,.,.,TRBJ2-7,TGTGCCAGCAGCTCAACGACAGGATGGGTCCCGTACTTC,CASSSTTGWVPYF
TRBV4-1,.,.,TRBJ1-2,TGCGCCAGCAGCCAACCGACCATGAACTATGGCTACACCTTC,CASSQPTMNYGYTF
TRBV28,.,.,TRBJ2-2,TGTGCCAGCAGTTCCCCGACAGGGAACACCGGGGAGCTGTTTTTT,CASSSPTGNTGELFF
TRBV15,once,.,TRBJ1-2,TGTGCCACCAGCAGAATAGCAAGGAGCTATGGCTACACCTTC,CATSRIARSYGYTF
TRBV12-5,few,.,TRBJ1-1,TGTGCTAGTGGTCAAGACAGAATGAACACTGAAGCTTTCTTT,CASGQDRMNTEAFF
TRBV29-1,.,.,TRBJ2-7,TGCAGCGTTGTGAAGAGGGGGAGTAGCTCCTACGAGCAGTACTTC,CSVVKRGSSSYEQYF